This TCR beta chain was sequenced during a study of blood T cell repertoires in COVID-19. Here immunoSEQ multiplex PCR was the method, and the copy in TCRdb shows in-frame clones only, minus some. This sample has 310,000 or so clones, with around 90% found just once. The ends lost 5 bases at V and 7 bases at J; junction bases unmatched: 4. The CDR3 sequence is 13 residues long. CDR1 and CDR2 (germline): SGHTA, FQGNSA. Input material: peripheral blood. This TCR came from a man between 50 and 59 years old with active or convalescent COVID-19. The genes are TRBV7-2 and TRBJ1-2; 10 nucleotides line up with TRBD1. The CDR3 here is CASSQGQGSGYTF. DNA of the CDR3: TGTGCCAGCAGCCAGGGACAGGGGAGTGGCTACACCTTC. Based on the CDR3 plus reference TRBV7-2 and TRBJ1-2, the full variable domain is GAGVSQSPSNKVTEKGKDVELRCDPISGHTALYWYRQSLGQGLEFLIYFQGNSAPDKSGLPSDRFSAERTGGSVSTLTIQRTQQEDSAVYLCASSQGQGSGYTFGSGTRLTVV.